This T cell receptor beta chain was recorded in a study of T cells in Graves' hyperthyroidism and ophthalmopathy. Patients between 18 and 65 years old had hyperthyroidism, newly diagnosed and lasting under 2 months. There are a few counts of this clonotype. Antigen specificity is unknown. Overall study results and limits: In blood, most of the thyroid clonotypes expanded above 0.001 were also present. Ophthalmopathy could be told apart from stable hyperthyroidism with a 13 V-J model.

Trimming took 1 base from V and 0 from J, leaving 16 bases between them. CDR1 is SEHNR, CDR2 FQNEAQ, per germline (reference sequence). The CDR3 has 18 residues. Researchers amplified the TCR beta CDR3 regions from RNA transcripts. Primed by the HTBI set, a first-round RT-PCR was run on the TCR CDR3. TCRdb itself ran the multiplex PCR reads through MiXCR, one entry per CDR3 protein. The repertoire has fewer than 550,000 distinct CDR3 sequences, roughly 14% of them found once; the top ten carry 11% to 15%. V usage is TRBV7-9 and J usage is TRBJ1-3; D is uncertain. The sequencing input was blood. This TCR derives from a woman between 18 and 29 years old with Graves' hyperthyroidism. For the CDR3, the DNA is TGTGCCAGCAGCTTAGTGCGAGGATCTTCTGGCTCTGGAAACACCATATATTTT. Protein product: CASSLVRGSSGSGNTIYF. Full variable domain (rest looked up from reference TRBV7-9 and TRBJ1-3): DTGVSQNPRHKITKRGQNVTFRCDPISEHNRLYWYRQTLGQGPEFLTYFQNEAQLEKSRLLSDRFSAERPKGSFSTLEIQRTEQGDSAMYLCASSLVRGSSGSGNTIYFGEGSWLTVV.